These T cell receptor beta chains were read from a single sample in a study of T cell responses to AZD1222 COVID-19 vaccine. The assay was immunoSEQ multiplex PCR, and TCRdb's table has in-frame clones only and misses some. The data show 150,000 to 200,000 clones, with over 80% seen just once and 6.1% held by the top ten. The specimen was peripheral blood, collected on day 0 of AZD1222 vaccination. Source of these receptors: an adult in good health. Each CDR3 is given with its conserved first and last residue. A D gene is named only where the DNA matches it firmly. Only part of the rows carry a size: once, few, many, or a class if the clone is expanded.

D	V	J	size	CDR3	DNA
-	TRBV6-5	TRBJ1-1	once	CASRPMTRDIIEAFF	TGTGCCAGCAGACCCATGACACGGGACATTATCGAAGCTTTCTTT
-	TRBV28	TRBJ2-7	-	CASTRSYEQYF	TGTGCCAGCACCCGCTCCTACGAGCAGTACTTC
TRBD2	TRBV3-1/TRBV3-2	TRBJ2-1	-	CASSLPGLKGNEQFF	TGTGCCAGCAGCCTGCCGGGACTAAAAGGAAATGAGCAGTTCTTC
TRBD2	TRBV6-4	TRBJ2-2	-	CASRGLAGELFF	TGTGCCAGCAGGGGACTAGCCGGGGAGCTGTTTTTT
-	TRBV11-2	TRBJ2-5	-	CASSASKTQYF	TGTGCCAGCAGCGCAAGTAAGACCCAGTACTTC
TRBD1	TRBV5-4	TRBJ1-5	once	CASSFGGTGTRPQHF	TGTGCCAGCAGCTTTGGGGGGACAGGCACTAGGCCCCAGCATTTT
TRBD1	TRBV5-6	TRBJ1-4	-	CASSSRQGAEKLFF	TGTGCCAGCAGCTCCCGACAGGGCGCGGAAAAACTGTTTTTT
-	TRBV7-2	TRBJ2-7	-	CASSTSWEYEQYF	TGTGCCAGCAGCACCTCGTGGGAATACGAGCAGTACTTC
-	TRBV27	TRBJ1-4	-	CASSLWGATNEKLFF	TGTGCCAGCAGTTTATGGGGAGCAACTAATGAAAAACTGTTTTTT
-	TRBV6-5	TRBJ1-6	few	CASSYSGDNSPLHF	TGTGCCAGCAGTTACTCAGGGGATAATTCACCCCTCCACTTT
-	TRBV2	TRBJ1-2	-	CASKPGPVALRYTF	TGTGCCAGCAAGCCCGGGCCGGTTGCCCTACGCTACACCTTC
TRBD2	TRBV10-1	TRBJ2-5	once	CASSEASGEETQYF	TGCGCCAGCAGTGAGGCTAGCGGGGAGGAGACCCAGTACTTC
-	TRBV28	TRBJ1-5	-	CASSLPQGSNQPQHF	TGTGCCAGCAGTTTACCCCAGGGTAGCAATCAGCCCCAGCATTTT
TRBD1	TRBV6-5	TRBJ1-2	-	CASSEDRHYGYTF	TGTGCCAGCAGCGAGGACAGGCACTATGGCTACACCTTC
-	TRBV5-5	TRBJ1-2	-	CASSLEGNYGYTF	TGTGCCAGCAGCTTGGAGGGGAACTATGGCTACACCTTC
-	TRBV2	TRBJ2-4	-	CASRNTRSKNIQYF	TGTGCCAGCAGGAACACTAGATCCAAAAACATTCAGTACTTC